The entry that follows covers one TCR beta chain sequence. These data belong to a study of blood T cell repertoires in COVID-19. Study information: The United States, Italy and Spain provided the acute and convalescent COVID-19 samples. The cDNA or gDNA used as material had been derived from T cells, B-cell-depleted T cells, or PBMCs.

Source study methods: The assay estimated nucleated cells by amplifying reference gene primers. The data were produced by immunoSEQ multiplex PCR, yet TCRdb's version contains in-frame clones alone and is incomplete. V and J calls plus clone size are reproduced from that table; the DNA served to infer D and trimming. The sample consists of approximately 190,000 clones, 80% to 85% of them appearing once. Germline CDR1 reads SEHNR; CDR2 reads FQNEAQ (reference sequence). The CDR3 is made up of 15 amino acids. With V trimmed by 3 bases and J by 7 bases, 6 bases remained unmatched. The rearrangement links TRBV7-9 to TRBJ2-2, with TRBD1 matching 9 bases. The sequencing input was peripheral blood. The TCR was taken from a woman aged 40 to 55 with acute or convalescent COVID-19. In DNA, the CDR3 is TGTGCCAGCAGCTTTACACAGGGGGCAGACGGGGAGCTGTTTTTT. It specifies CASSFTQGADGELFF.